A single sample is the source of the 14 T cell receptor beta chains below, sequenced in a study of regulatory and conventional T cells in RAG deficiency. Genomic DNA came from blood regulatory T cells gated CD4+ CD25-high CD127-low. Measured with immunoSEQ multiplex PCR; TCRdb has only the in-frame clones, and not every one. The sample has 6,000 to 8,000 clones; about 90% are singletons. In addition, the sample was reused for a study of regulatory T cells. That study adds: Primers: 52 TRBV forward and 13 TRBJ reverse.

Sequenced input: CD127- CD25+ CD4+ Tregs sorted from blood. These receptors came from a human donor in good health.

The J gene is TRBJ1-1, the V gene TRBV30; D is unclear. The V gene lost 3 bases and the J gene lost 5 bases, with 10 bases spanning the gap. Germline V CDR1 and CDR2: GTSNPN, SVGIG (reference sequence). The CDR3 totals 12 residues. CDR3 amino acids: CAWRSGRTEAFF. The CDR3 coding sequence is TGTGCCTGGAGATCTGGGAGGACTGAAGCTTTCTTT.

This clone was seen a handful of times. The chain recombines TRBV6-1 with TRBJ1-4, with D possibly TRBD1 on 5 matching bases. The CDR3 covers 17 residues. Germline CDR1 and CDR2: MNHNS and SASEGT. Trimming removed 0 bases from V and 0 bases from J, with 11 bases in between. The DNA of the CDR3 is TGTGCCAGCAGTGAAGCTTCTGGGGGGGCAACTAATGAAAAACTGTTTTTT. Encoded protein: CASSEASGGATNEKLFF.

The rearrangement uses TRBV13 and TRBJ2-7; no firm D call. CDR1 and CDR2 (germline): PRHDT, FYEKMQ (reference sequence). The ends were cut back, 2 bases at V and 3 bases at J, with 8 bases in the middle. The CDR3 runs 13 residues. CDR3 residues: CASSLTLVYEQYF. CDR3 DNA sequence: TGTGCCAGCAGCTTAACTCTCGTCTACGAGCAGTACTTC. Complete variable domain (other parts from reference TRBV13 and TRBJ2-7): AAGVIQSPRHLIKEKRETATLKCYPIPRHDTVYWYQQGPGQDPQFLISFYEKMQSDKGSIPDRFSAQQFSDYHSELNMSSLELGDSALYFCASSLTLVYEQYFGPGTRLTVT.

The genes are TRBV7-2 and TRBJ2-2; weak D call: TRBD1 (6 bases). This CDR3 is 15 amino acids long. CDR1 and CDR2 from the germline V gene are SGHTA and FQGNSA. Trimming stripped 3 bases from V and 3 bases from J, with 11 bases between. CDR3 amino acids: CASSFDRRDTGELFF. DNA of the CDR3: TGTGCCAGCAGCTTCGACAGGCGGGACACCGGGGAGCTGTTTTTT.

V usage is TRBV10-3 and J usage is TRBJ2-1; 10 bases map to TRBD1. The length of the CDR3 is 15 residues. Per germline, CDR1 ENHRY and CDR2 SYGVKD. Germline trimming cut 5 bases from V and 9 bases from J; bases unmatched to any gene: 10. The CDR3 DNA is TGTGCCATCAGTTTCCCGGGACAGGGGCCCCCTGAGCAGTTCTTC. Its translation: CAISFPGQGPPEQFF.

The J gene is TRBJ1-2, the V gene TRBV5-1, with 11 bases fitting TRBD1. The CDR3 consists of 16 residues. Trimming at V came to 3 bases and at J to 3 bases, leaving 7 bases not matched to a gene. Germline-derived CDR1 and CDR2 are SGHRS and YFSETQ. CDR3 DNA: TGCGCCAGCAGCTCGGACAGGGGGCCCACATACTATGGCTACACCTTC. Translation: CASSSDRGPTYYGYTF.

This clone showed up just once. This rearrangement joins TRBV6-6 to TRBJ2-3; TRBD1 aligns across 9 bases. Looked up from germline, CDR1 is MNHNY and CDR2 is SVGAGI (reference sequence). The ends lost 5 bases at V and 6 bases at J; junction bases unmatched: 6. CDR3 length: 14 residues. The DNA of the CDR3 is TGTGCCAGCAGTCGTAACAGGGGGCACGATACGCAGTATTTT. This codes for CASSRNRGHDTQYF.

The chain combines TRBV11-3 with TRBJ2-7; D is unresolved. The CDR3 runs to 13 residues. With 4 bases removed from V and 7 bases from J, the gap between germline ends came to 14 bases. CDR1 SGHNT and CDR2 YENEEA come from the germline V gene. The CDR3 DNA is TGTGCCAGCAGCTCAGGTATCGTGGGTGAGCAGTACTTC. It translates to CASSSGIVGEQYF.

The J gene is TRBJ1-2, the V gene TRBV29-1; unclear D gene. Germline CDR1 is SQVTM and CDR2 is ANQGSEA. The CDR3 consists of 12 residues. Trimming took 6 bases from V and 7 from J, leaving 15 bases between them. The CDR3 sequence: CSVGKRGSGYTF. The CDR3 DNA sequence: TGCAGCGTGGGGAAGCGGGGTAGTGGCTACACCTTC.

In its sample, this clone was seen once. This chain uses TRBV7-9 with TRBJ2-7; TRBD2 is a possible D gene (5 bases). The CDR3 is made up of 15 amino acids. The germline CDR1 and CDR2 sequences are SEHNR and FQNEAQ (reference sequence). Trimming took 4 bases from V and 3 from J, leaving 16 bases between them. CDR3 region: CASSSPRTPVYEQYF. In DNA form, the CDR3 reads TGTGCCAGCAGCTCCCCCCGGACTCCGGTCTACGAGCAGTACTTC.

This rearrangement joins TRBV27 to TRBJ2-4; 7 positions agree with TRBD1. The CDR3 runs 14 residues. V was clipped by 5 bases and J by 6 bases; unmatched bases: 7. Germline V lookup: CDR1 MNHEY, CDR2 SMNVEV (reference sequence). The CDR3: CASSPLDRANIQYF. CDR3 in DNA: TGTGCCAGCAGTCCCTTAGACAGGGCAAACATTCAGTACTTC.

This chain uses TRBV6-1 with TRBJ1-5, with 7 bases identical to TRBD1. Looked up from germline, CDR1 is MNHNS and CDR2 is SASEGT. The CDR3 covers 14 residues. The V gene end was trimmed by 5 bases and the J gene end by 4 bases; junction bases not matched to a gene: 5. CDR3 sequence (DNA): TGTGCCAGCAGTCTAGGGACAGTAAATCAGCCCCAGCATTTT. Protein: CASSLGTVNQPQHF.

The chain employs TRBV7-9 and TRBJ2-3; TRBD1 agrees at 7 bases. This CDR3 is 15 amino acids long. The germline V gene has CDR1 SEHNR and CDR2 FQNEAQ (reference sequence). The V and J ends lost 10 bases and 2 bases, in that order; junction bases with no gene match: 12. The CDR3: CATQGGPGTTDTQYF. In DNA form, the CDR3 reads TGTGCCACCCAAGGGGGCCCGGGTACCACAGATACGCAGTATTTT.

The chain is built from TRBV11-1 and TRBJ1-3; TRBD1 matches at 7 bases. Germline V gives CDR1 SGHAT, CDR2 FQDESV (reference sequence). Unmatched junction bases numbered 9, after V lost 5 bases and J lost 2 bases. This CDR3 spans 16 amino acids. DNA for the CDR3: TGTGCCAGCAGCCGACGACAGGGATCGACTGGAAACACCATATATTTT. Its translation: CASSRRQGSTGNTIYF.